One sample yielded the 22 T cell receptor beta chains listed below, sequenced in a study of CD8+CD57+ T cells in acquired aplastic anemia. Patients sequenced had flow cytometry evidence of CD8+CD57+ cell expansion. According to the study, genomic DNA was the template for TCR beta VDJ and CDR3 profiling. TCRdb re-analysed the reads in MiXCR, keeping a single row per CDR3 protein. In the table there are fewer than 80,000 distinct CDR3 sequences, 70% of which are singletons. The specimen sequenced was sorted CD4+, CD8+, or CD8+CD57+ T cells (not recorded which) from PBMCs. The receptors stem from a human donor with aplastic anemia.

This clonotype was picked up many times. The chain carries TRBV27 and TRBJ1-1; maybe TRBD1 (5 bases). The germline V gene encodes CDR1 MNHEY and CDR2 SMNVEV (reference sequence). V was trimmed by 5 bases and J by 8 bases, leaving 12 bases between them. The length of the CDR3 is 12 residues. This CDR3 reads CASSTGSSEAFF. The CDR3 DNA reads as TGTGCCAGCAGTACAGGATCGTCGGAAGCTTTCTTT.

Only one count was recorded for this clonotype. The chain combines TRBV7-6 with TRBJ2-7, with 8 bases matching TRBD1. This CDR3 has 14 residues. Trimming cost V 5 bases and J 3 bases; bases outside gene matches: 6. CDR1 is SGHVS, CDR2 FNYEAQ, per germline. The CDR3 spells CASSPTGQVYEQYF. DNA for the CDR3: TGTGCCAGCAGCCCCACGGGACAGGTCTACGAGCAGTACTTC.

The chain employs TRBV4-2 and TRBJ2-7; a weak D match, TRBD2 (6 bases). Trimming shortened V by 0 bases and J by 7 bases, and 10 bases separated the two germline ends. The CDR3 contains 13 residues. The germline gives CDR1 LGHNA, CDR2 YNFKEQ. Here the CDR3 reads CASSQEAGREQYF. CDR3 DNA: TGTGCCAGCAGCCAAGAGGCGGGGCGGGAGCAGTACTTC.

This clonotype was counted once. The genes are TRBV19 and TRBJ1-1; D unresolved. V was trimmed by 3 bases and J by 1 base, leaving 12 bases between them. The CDR3 is made up of 15 amino acids. The germline V gene encodes CDR1 LNHDA and CDR2 SQIVND (reference sequence). The CDR3 loop reads CASSMLARKNTEAFF. The DNA of the CDR3 is TGTGCCAGTAGTATGCTGGCCCGAAAGAACACTGAAGCTTTCTTT.

The rearrangement joins TRBV20-1 to TRBJ1-5; D ambiguous. Germline V gene lookup returns CDR1 DFQATT and CDR2 SNEGSKA (reference sequence). The CDR3 is 14 residues long. With 0 bases removed from V and 2 bases from J, the gap between germline ends came to 8 bases. The CDR3 here is CSARDGSGNQPQHF. The DNA for the CDR3 is TGCAGTGCTAGAGATGGGTCTGGCAATCAGCCCCAGCATTTT.

This clonotype came up a few times. The rearrangement uses TRBV2 and TRBJ1-5; D not certain. Trimming stripped 4 bases from V and 4 bases from J, with 11 bases between. Germline V gene data show CDR1 as SNHLY and CDR2 as FYNNEI. CDR3 length: 14 residues. In nucleotides, the CDR3 is TGTGCCAGCAGTGGGCCCTGGGGTAATCAGCCCCAGCATTTT. This codes for CASSGPWGNQPQHF.

This clonotype was recorded a few times. This chain uses TRBV19 with TRBJ2-5, with 9 bases matching TRBD1. After removal of 3 bases from V and 5 bases from J, the junction contained 7 bases not matched to a gene. The CDR3 is 15 amino acids. Per the germline V gene, CDR1 is LNHDA and CDR2 is SQIVND (reference sequence). The CDR3 DNA is TGTGCCAGTAGTATCCGGGACAGGGAGGGGGAGACCCAGTACTTC. Encoded protein: CASSIRDREGETQYF. The full variable domain, rest sourced from reference TRBV19 and TRBJ2-5, is DGGITQSPKYLFRKEGQNVTLSCEQNLNHDAMYWYRQDPGQGLRLIYYSQIVNDFQKGDIAEGYSVSREKKESFPLTVTSAQKNPTAFYLCASSIRDREGETQYFGPGTRLLVL.

The J gene is TRBJ1-2, the V gene TRBV5-1; possibly TRBD1 for D (6 bases). From germline, CDR1 is SGHRS and CDR2 YFSETQ. Trimming took off 0 bases at V and 3 bases at J, with 12 bases between the two ends. CDR3 length: 15 amino acids. CDR3 amino acids: CASSLGGAQDYGYTF. CDR3 DNA sequence: TGCGCCAGCAGCTTGGGGGGGGCGCAAGACTATGGCTACACCTTC.

Ten or more counts support this clonotype. The chain employs TRBV9 and TRBJ2-1; D unclear. V lost 3 bases and J lost 10, with 14 bases in between. Germline CDR1 is SGDLS and CDR2 is YYNGEE. The CDR3 length is 13 residues. The CDR3 DNA sequence: TGTGCCAGCAGCGAACTAAAGCCAGAGGAGCAGTTCTTC. Protein sequence: CASSELKPEEQFF.

The rearrangement joins TRBV19 to TRBJ1-5; D may be TRBD1 (6 bases). This CDR3 spans 14 amino acids. V was trimmed by 7 bases and J by 0 bases, leaving 10 bases between them. Germline V gives CDR1 LNHDA, CDR2 SQIVND (reference sequence). In DNA, the CDR3 is TGTGCCAGTAACAGGGCACTTAGCAATCAGCCCCAGCATTTT. Encoded protein: CASNRALSNQPQHF. Based on the CDR3 plus reference TRBV19 and TRBJ1-5, the full variable domain is DGGITQSPKYLFRKEGQNVTLSCEQNLNHDAMYWYRQDPGQGLRLIYYSQIVNDFQKGDIAEGYSVSREKKESFPLTVTSAQKNPTAFYLCASNRALSNQPQHFGDGTRLSIL.

The DNA for the CDR3 is TGTGCCAGCAGCTTAACCGCGGACAGCTCATACGAGCAGTACTTC. This translates into CASSLTADSSYEQYF. The V and J genes are TRBV7-9 and TRBJ2-7; perhaps TRBD1 as D (6 bases). The CDR3 totals 15 residues. Germline V CDR1 and CDR2: SEHNR, FQNEAQ (reference sequence). V dropped 2 bases and J dropped 4 bases, with 15 bases sitting between them.

The chain is built from TRBV7-9 and TRBJ1-5; D is ambiguous. The ends were cut back, 0 bases at V and 7 bases at J, with 7 bases in the middle. Germline CDR1 is SEHNR and CDR2 is FQNEAQ (reference sequence). This CDR3 has 13 amino acids. CDR3 coding DNA: TGTGCCAGCAGCTTAGCATTAGGCCAGCCCCAGCATTTT. Its translation: CASSLALGQPQHF. Complete variable domain (other parts from reference TRBV7-9 and TRBJ1-5): DTGVSQNPRHKITKRGQNVTFRCDPISEHNRLYWYRQTLGQGPEFLTYFQNEAQLEKSRLLSDRFSAERPKGSFSTLEIQRTEQGDSAMYLCASSLALGQPQHFGDGTRLSIL.

V usage is TRBV20-1 and J usage is TRBJ2-2; 8 bases are a match to TRBD1. The germline V gene encodes CDR1 DFQATT and CDR2 SNEGSKA (reference sequence). CDR3 size: 16 residues. Trimming took 0 bases from V and 3 from J; bases not matched to a gene: 6. CDR3 loop: CSARDPRGQDTGELFF. The CDR3 DNA follows: TGCAGTGCTAGAGATCCCCGGGGACAGGACACCGGGGAGCTGTTTTTT.

The sample holds a few counts of this clonotype. This rearrangement joins TRBV2 to TRBJ2-2; D may be TRBD2 (6 bases). The CDR3 loop spans 13 amino acids. V lost 7 bases and J 1 base, leaving 7 bases between the germline ends. Germline V CDR1 and CDR2: SNHLY, FYNNEI. CDR3 in DNA: TGTGCCAGCACGCGGGAGAACACCGGGGAGCTGTTTTTT. As protein: CASTRENTGELFF.

The V call is TRBV6-2 or TRBV6-3, the J call TRBJ2-1, with D maybe TRBD1 (5 bases). In germline, CDR1 is MNHEY, CDR2 SVGEGT. Between the trimmed V and J ends, which lost 3 bases and 2 bases, there was a span of 14 bases. The CDR3 covers 16 residues. In DNA, the CDR3 is TGTGCCAGCAGTTATGGGGCAGGCGGCACCTACAATGAGCAGTTCTTC. Amino acid sequence: CASSYGAGGTYNEQFF.

The chain has TRBV29-1 and TRBJ1-1; 7 nucleotides match TRBD1. Germline loops: CDR1 SQVTM, CDR2 ANQGSEA. There are 12 residues in the CDR3. Losses at the gene ends were 5 bases for V and 5 bases for J; bases not matched to a gene: 5. CDR3 sequence reads: CSVYQGGTEAFF. The DNA for the CDR3 is TGCAGCGTTTACCAGGGGGGTACTGAAGCTTTCTTT.

This clonotype has more than one count but fewer than ten. The chain combines TRBV9 with TRBJ2-1; no clear D. V was pared by 4 bases and J by 8 bases, with 19 bases between. Germline V CDR1 and CDR2: SGDLS, YYNGEE. The CDR3 covers 15 residues. CDR3 sequence (DNA): TGTGCCAGCAGCCCAGATGGGCAGATATCCGATGAGCAGTTCTTC. Amino acid sequence: CASSPDGQISDEQFF.

In DNA form, the CDR3 reads TGTGCCAGCAGCTTTAAAGGCGAGCAGTACTTC. It is translated as CASSFKGEQYF. The chain recombines TRBV7-9 with TRBJ2-7; D is ambiguous. Deletions cut 3 bases from V and 6 bases from J, with 6 bases between. The CDR3 is made up of 11 amino acids. Per germline, CDR1 SEHNR and CDR2 FQNEAQ (reference sequence). Drawing the rest from reference TRBV7-9 and TRBJ2-7, the complete variable domain is DTGVSQNPRHKITKRGQNVTFRCDPISEHNRLYWYRQTLGQGPEFLTYFQNEAQLEKSRLLSDRFSAERPKGSFSTLEIQRTEQGDSAMYLCASSFKGEQYFGPGTRLTVT.

This clonotype was seen repeatedly, ten times or more. The CDR3 DNA follows: TGTGCCAGCAGCTTAACAGGGGGGACTATCCTCACAGATACGCAGTATTTT. Translation: CASSLTGGTILTDTQYF. The chain has TRBV7-3 and TRBJ2-3; tentative D call: TRBD2 (7 bases). The CDR3 has 17 residues. Germline V gene data show CDR1 as SGHTA and CDR2 as FQGTGA. With 0 bases removed from V and 2 bases from J, the gap between germline ends came to 15 bases.

The J gene is TRBJ1-6, the V gene TRBV19, with D hard to call. Germline V gene sequence: CDR1 LNHDA, CDR2 SQIVND (reference sequence). The CDR3 has 14 residues. Trimming pared 3 bases from V and 9 bases from J, leaving 12 bases between. For the CDR3, the DNA is TGTGCCAGTAGTATCGGGATCTACCCTTCACCCCTCCACTTT. Amino acid sequence: CASSIGIYPSPLHF.

A remark on this clonotype: Given a much more abundant clone one base away, this may be a read error. The chain couples TRBV24-1 to TRBJ2-7; tentative D call: TRBD1 (5 bases). Looked up from germline, CDR1 is KGHDR and CDR2 is SFDVKD. CDR3 size: 12 residues. The DNA for the CDR3 is TGTGCGTCCAGGGCCCTCTACAATGAGCAGTACTTC. It is translated as CASRALYNEQYF.

This chain uses TRBV5-1 with TRBJ2-7; 9 bases fit TRBD1. This CDR3 region has 15 residues. Per the germline V gene, CDR1 is SGHRS and CDR2 is YFSETQ. V lost 1 base and J lost 2; bases outside the gene matches: 4. The CDR3 DNA reads as TGCGCCAGCAGCTTGATTTGGGACAGGGCCTACGAGCAGTACTTC. It yields the protein CASSLIWDRAYEQYF.